The 18 T cell receptor beta chains below all came from one sample that was sequenced in a study of blood T cell repertoires in COVID-19. Method: immunoSEQ multiplex PCR; TCRdb's copy keeps in-frame clones and lacks some. Of under 250,000 clones in the sample, roughly 80% were seen once. Sequencing used PBMCs or T cells enriched from blood (not recorded which). The receptors originated from a man aged 55 to 70 who had recovered from COVID-19.

The chain joins TRBV18 to TRBJ1-1; the match to TRBD1 covers 9 bases. The CDR3 is 17 amino acids. The ends lost 3 bases at V and 4 bases at J; junction bases unmatched: 12. Per germline, CDR1 KGHSH and CDR2 LQKENI. The CDR3 coding sequence is TGTGCCAGCTCACCGCCGGGAATACAGGGGGCGCGCACTGAAGCTTTCTTT. It encodes CASSPPGIQGARTEAFF.

The chain couples TRBV2 to TRBJ1-6; possibly TRBD1 for D (6 bases). The germline V gene encodes CDR1 SNHLY and CDR2 FYNNEI. The length of the CDR3 is 16 residues. Trimming removed 6 bases at V and 3 bases at J, with 15 bases between. CDR3 DNA: TGTGCCAGCAGGGGTCTAGGGGACAACTATAATTCACCCCTCCACTTT. Protein: CASRGLGDNYNSPLHF.

The rearrangement links TRBV6-5 to TRBJ2-2; the match to TRBD1 covers 7 bases. Per germline, CDR1 MNHEY and CDR2 SVGAGI. The CDR3 runs 15 residues. With 2 bases clipped from V and 5 bases from J, the junction kept 5 bases outside the gene matches. The CDR3 region is CASSYEGARTGELFF. The CDR3 DNA reads as TGTGCCAGCAGTTACGAGGGGGCGAGAACCGGGGAGCTGTTTTTT.

The chain employs TRBV4-3 and TRBJ1-5; D ambiguous. Trimming took 2 bases from V and 0 from J, leaving 5 bases between them. There are 14 residues in the CDR3. Per germline, CDR1 LGHNA and CDR2 YSLEER. As DNA, the CDR3 is TGCGCCAGCAGCCAAAGCCTTAGCAATCAGCCCCAGCATTTT. It is translated as CASSQSLSNQPQHF.

The chain recombines TRBV5-4 with TRBJ1-1; D gene ambiguous. This CDR3 spans 14 amino acids. CDR1 is SGHNT and CDR2 is YYREEE in the germline V gene (reference sequence). The ends were cut back, 4 bases at V and 6 bases at J, with 16 bases in the middle. CDR3 loop: CASSLDGLAAEAFF. The CDR3 coding sequence is TGTGCCAGCAGCCTGGACGGCTTAGCGGCTGAAGCTTTCTTT.

The genes are TRBV29-1 and TRBJ1-1; no reliable D call. Germline loops: CDR1 SQVTM, CDR2 ANQGSEA. This CDR3 is 13 amino acids long. The germline V and J ends were trimmed by 5 bases and 3 bases, with 13 bases remaining between them. CDR3 in amino acids: CSVQQLGDTEAFF. The CDR3, as DNA: TGCAGCGTTCAACAGCTCGGGGACACTGAAGCTTTCTTT.

V is TRBV6-5 and J is TRBJ1-1; no firm D call. The V end lost 8 bases, the J end lost 1 base, and 17 bases lay between the germline ends. CDR1 is MNHEY and CDR2 is SVGAGI in the germline V gene. This CDR3 has 15 residues. The CDR3 bases are TGTGCCAGCGGAACGCGACCGGGAAAGAACACTGAAGCTTTCTTT. It is translated as CASGTRPGKNTEAFF.

V usage is TRBV30 and J usage is TRBJ2-5; the match to TRBD1 covers 10 bases. Germline CDR1 and CDR2: GTSNPN and SVGIG (reference sequence). The CDR3 spans 13 residues. The CDR3 is CAERDRGGETQYF. The DNA for the CDR3 is TGTGCTGAGCGGGACAGGGGAGGGGAGACCCAGTACTTC.

This sequence joins TRBV4-3 and TRBJ1-2; 7 bases are a match to TRBD1. In germline, CDR1 is LGHNA, CDR2 YSLEER. The V and J ends lost 4 bases and 4 bases, in that order; junction bases with no gene match: 9. CDR3 length equals 15 residues. CDR3 DNA: TGCGCCAGCAGCCCCGCGGGACAGCCCTTCTATGGCTACACCTTC. Residues: CASSPAGQPFYGYTF.

The rearrangement links TRBV7-2 to TRBJ1-3; D remains unclear. V lost 1 base and J lost 0, with 10 bases in between. Germline V gives CDR1 SGHTA, CDR2 FQGNSA. This CDR3 is 16 amino acids long. The CDR3 region has the DNA TGTGCCAGCAGCTTAGGGGTGGGGAGCTCTGGAAACACCATATATTTT. Its translation is CASSLGVGSSGNTIYF. Full variable domain (remainder filled in from reference TRBV7-2 and TRBJ1-3): GAGVSQSPSNKVTEKGKDVELRCDPISGHTALYWYRQSLGQGLEFLIYFQGNSAPDKSGLPSDRFSAERTGGSVSTLTIQRTQQEDSAVYLCASSLGVGSSGNTIYFGEGSWLTVV.

This rearrangement joins TRBV6-5 to TRBJ1-5; no firm D call. V lost 10 bases and J 0 bases, leaving 7 bases between the germline ends. The CDR3 spans 12 residues. Looked up from germline, CDR1 is MNHEY and CDR2 is SVGAGI. The CDR3: CAISNSNQPQHF. CDR3 DNA: TGTGCCATTTCAAATAGCAATCAGCCCCAGCATTTT.

The CDR3 loop reads CASSQIGGGYEQYF. The CDR3 coding sequence is TGTGCCAGCAGCCAAATAGGGGGGGGATACGAGCAGTACTTC. The chain has TRBV3-1 (or the pseudogene TRBV3-2) and TRBJ2-7; D perhaps matches TRBD2 (7 bases). CDR3 length: 14 residues. Looked up from germline, CDR1 is LGHDT and CDR2 is YNNKEL (reference sequence). V lost 2 bases and J 4 bases, leaving 12 bases between the germline ends.

This chain links TRBV19 with TRBJ1-6; D is possibly TRBD1 (6 bases). The CDR3 has 17 residues. V was pared by 1 base and J by 8 bases, with 18 bases between. CDR1 is LNHDA and CDR2 is SQIVND in the germline V gene (reference sequence). The CDR3 sequence is CASSIGSGRGGDSPLHF. CDR3 sequence (DNA): TGTGCCAGTAGTATAGGATCGGGGAGAGGGGGTGATTCACCCCTCCACTTT.

This chain links TRBV18 with TRBJ1-1; 7 nucleotides align to TRBD1. V lost 2 bases, J lost 5 bases, and 8 bases stayed unmatched. Germline CDR1 is KGHSH and CDR2 is LQKENI. CDR3 length: 15 amino acids. The CDR3 is CASSPEGTALTEAFF. The CDR3, as DNA: TGTGCCAGCTCACCAGAGGGGACAGCGCTTACTGAAGCTTTCTTT.

The rearrangement joins TRBV11-3 to TRBJ2-7; 9 bases align to TRBD1. The CDR3 loop spans 15 amino acids. With V trimmed by 3 bases and J by 2 bases, 5 bases remained unmatched. The germline V gene encodes CDR1 SGHNT and CDR2 YENEEA. The CDR3, as DNA: TGTGCCAGCAGCTTCCGGGGACAGGGTCCCTACGAGCAGTACTTC. As protein: CASSFRGQGPYEQYF. Full variable domain (outside the CDR3, taken from reference TRBV11-3 and TRBJ2-7): EAGVVQSPRYKIIEKKQPVAFWCNPISGHNTLYWYLQNLGQGPELLIRYENEEAVDDSQLPKDRFSAERLKGVDSTLKIQPAELGDSAVYLCASSFRGQGPYEQYFGPGTRLTVT.

There are a few counts of this clone. V gene TRBV6-2 or TRBV6-3 combines with J gene TRBJ1-1; D gene ambiguous. V lost 0 bases to trimming and J lost 0 bases, with 11 bases between them. Germline V gene lookup returns CDR1 MNHEY and CDR2 SVGEGT. The CDR3 is 16 amino acids. The CDR3 nucleotides are TGTGCCAGCAGTTACTCCCCAACGGGAATGAACACTGAAGCTTTCTTT. Translation gives CASSYSPTGMNTEAFF.

This clone was detected only a few times. CDR3 DNA sequence: TGCGCCAGCAGCTTGGCTCAGGGTCAAGGCTCAGATACGCAGTATTTT. This gives the protein CASSLAQGQGSDTQYF. V and J are TRBV5-1 and TRBJ2-3; a possible D gene is TRBD1 (5 bases). Trimming removed 0 bases at V and 4 bases at J, with 15 bases between. Per the germline V gene, CDR1 is SGHRS and CDR2 is YFSETQ. CDR3 size: 16 residues.

The rearrangement links TRBV19 to TRBJ1-2; D might be TRBD1 (5 bases). V was pared by 2 bases and J by 4 bases, with 17 bases between. The CDR3 consists of 16 residues. Germline values: CDR1 LNHDA, CDR2 SQIVND (reference sequence). The CDR3 here is CASSIISSAGGYGYTF. CDR3 sequence (DNA): TGTGCCAGTAGTATAATTTCAAGCGCCGGGGGCTATGGCTACACCTTC.